This T cell receptor beta chain was documented in a study of T cells in localized non-small cell lung cancer. Turning to this clone: Its antigen is undetermined.

The study's findings and limits: Of the tissues analyzed, uninvolved adjacent lung showed maximal T cell clonality, greater than tumor. Density of T cells in blood, when higher, went with longer overall survival. Within adjacent lung there appeared a median around 57 of the top 100 tumor clones.

Assay: immunoSEQ multiplex PCR; the TCRdb copy retains only in-frame clones and omits some. The data hold 30,000 to 35,000 clones, with 93% observed a single time. This TCR came from a female donor at least 60 years old with stage I lung adenocarcinoma. The sequencing here drew on peripheral blood, taken before any cancer treatment.

CDR3 protein: CASSLGSGGFYNEQFF. The CDR3 nucleotides are TGCGCCAGCAGCTTGGGTAGCGGGGGTTTTTACAATGAGCAGTTCTTC. This chain uses TRBV5-1 with TRBJ2-1; TRBD2 aligns across 9 bases. Per the germline V gene, CDR1 is SGHRS and CDR2 is YFSETQ. Losses at the gene ends were 0 bases for V and 4 bases for J; bases not matched to a gene: 5. This CDR3 has 16 amino acids. Full variable domain (remainder filled in from reference TRBV5-1 and TRBJ2-1): KAGVTQTPRYLIKTRGQQVTLSCSPISGHRSVSWYQQTPGQGLQFLFEYFSETQRNKGNFPGRFSGRQFSNSRSEMNVSTLELGDSALYLCASSLGSGGFYNEQFFGPGTRLTVL.